The rows below give T cell receptor beta chains drawn from one sample of a study of spatial heterogeneity in lung cancer. A single record per CDR3 protein comes from TCRdb applying MiXCR to the 5' RACE reads. The sample carries about 52,000 distinct CDR3 sequences, around 6.7% recorded once. Specimen: PBMCs, collected at follow-up. These receptors all come from a female donor with early-stage non-small cell lung cancer. Each CDR3 is given with its conserved first and last residue. D genes are given only for firm matches. Part of the rows lack a size; the others show once, few, many or a class for expanded clones.

>10|few|TRBJ2-7|-|TRBV27
CASTRYEQYF
TGTGCCAGCACCCGCTACGAGCAGTACTTC
>14|many|TRBJ1-5|-|TRBV11-2
CASSLGVSNQPQHF
TGTGCCAGCAGCTTAGGGGTTAGCAATCAGCCCCAGCATTTT
>14|few|TRBJ1-2|-|TRBV6-5
CASSYSVGNYGYTF
TGTGCCAGCAGTTACTCTGTCGGTAACTATGGCTACACCTTC
>16|many|TRBJ2-2|-|TRBV5-1
CASSLEGGANTGELFF
TGCGCCAGCAGCTTGGAAGGCGGGGCGAACACCGGGGAGCTGTTTTTT
>14|many|TRBJ1-4|-|TRBV20-1
CSARTGPTNEKLFF
TGCAGTGCTAGAACAGGTCCAACTAATGAAAAACTGTTTTTT
>15|many|TRBJ2-2|-|TRBV4-3
CASRLPWGCTGELFF
TGCGCCAGCAGACTACCTTGGGGGTGCACCGGGGAGCTGTTTTTT
>13|many|TRBJ2-2|TRBD1|TRBV20-1
CSARAQGPGELFF
TGCAGTGCTAGAGCACAGGGGCCCGGGGAGCTGTTTTTT
>13|few|TRBJ2-7|-|TRBV6-5
CASSYTSDYEQYF
TGTGCCAGCAGTTACACCTCGGACTACGAGCAGTACTTC
>14|many|TRBJ1-6|-|TRBV5-1
CASSGGALNSPLHF
TGCGCCAGCAGCGGGGGGGCGCTGAATTCACCCCTCCACTTT
>11|few|TRBJ2-1|-|TRBV20-1
CSRPANNEQFF
TGCAGTCGCCCGGCCAACAATGAGCAGTTCTTC
>13|-|TRBJ2-1|-|TRBV7-2
CASSLLPSNEQFF
TGTGCCAGCAGCTTACTCCCTAGCAATGAGCAGTTCTTC
>13|-|TRBJ1-2|TRBD1|TRBV7-8
CASRPTGSYGYTF
TGTGCCAGCAGACCGACAGGGTCGTATGGCTACACCTTC
>14|-|TRBJ2-7|TRBD1|TRBV27
CASSSGTGRYEQYF
TGTGCCAGCAGTTCCGGGACAGGGCGCTACGAGCAGTACTTC
>14|few|TRBJ1-2|TRBD1|TRBV12-3/TRBV12-4
CASSYRDRTIGYTF
TGTGCCAGCAGTTACCGGGACAGGACAATTGGCTACACCTTC
>15|-|TRBJ1-4|-|TRBV5-1
CASNSRGATNEKLFF
TGCGCCAGCAACTCCCGGGGGGCAACTAATGAAAAACTGTTTTTT
>11|few|TRBJ1-6|-|TRBV7-9
CASSLTEPLHF
TGTGCCAGCAGCTTAACAGAACCCCTCCACTTT
>14|many|TRBJ2-3|-|TRBV7-7
CASSPDPVGVVQYF
TGTGCTAGCAGCCCAGACCCGGTCGGGGTCGTTCAGTATTTT
>12|many|TRBJ1-1|TRBD1|TRBV20-1
CSASGDRELLVF
TGCAGTGCTAGTGGGGACAGGGAGTTACTGGTCTTT
>19|many|TRBJ2-3|TRBD2|TRBV5-1
CASSSSGLAGGPGTDTQYF
TGCGCCAGCAGCTCCTCCGGACTAGCGGGGGGCCCAGGCACAGATACGCAGTATTTT
>16|-|TRBJ2-2|TRBD1|TRBV29-1
CSVGVGGEGNTGELFF
TGCAGCGTTGGGGTAGGGGGCGAGGGAAACACCGGGGAGCTGTTTTTT
>12|many|TRBJ1-5|-|TRBV20-1
CSATKGVEPQHF
TGCAGTGCTACCAAGGGCGTGGAGCCCCAGCATTTT
>15|many|TRBJ1-2|-|TRBV7-8
CASSSQGSANYGYTF
TGTGCCAGCAGCTCCCAGGGTTCGGCTAACTATGGCTACACCTTC
>12|many|TRBJ1-1|-|TRBV5-1
CASSLSVGEAFF
TGCGCCAGCAGCTTGTCGGTCGGTGAAGCTTTCTTT
>16|few|TRBJ1-6|-|TRBV5-1
CASSLDRVENNSPLHF
TGCGCCAGCAGCTTGGACAGGGTAGAGAATAATTCACCCCTCCACTTT
>15|-|TRBJ2-3|TRBD2|TRBV20-1
CSATGSGGYQNTQYF
TGCAGTGCTACAGGGAGCGGGGGTTACCAAAATACGCAGTATTTT
>16|many|TRBJ2-5|TRBD2|TRBV7-2
CASSTGLAGNQETQYF
TGTGCCAGCAGCACCGGACTAGCGGGGAACCAAGAGACCCAGTACTTC
>15|many|TRBJ2-1|-|TRBV12-3/TRBV12-4
CASSRNRGGRYEQFF
TGTGCCAGCAGTCGTAATAGGGGAGGACGCTATGAGCAGTTCTTC
>11|few|TRBJ1-4|-|TRBV20-1
CSAKGGEKLFF
TGCAGTGCCAAGGGGGGCGAAAAACTGTTTTTT
>16|many|TRBJ2-3|-|TRBV5-1
CASSGIGPGGPDTQYF
TGCGCCAGCAGCGGAATTGGTCCCGGGGGTCCAGATACGCAGTATTTT
>13|many|TRBJ2-7|-|TRBV11-2
CASSQTGLTEQYF
TGTGCCAGCAGCCAAACCGGACTGACCGAGCAGTACTTC
>18|-|TRBJ1-2|TRBD1|TRBV7-2
CASSFNSRRQGTNYGYTF
TGTGCCAGCAGCTTCAATAGTCGACGACAGGGGACAAACTATGGCTACACCTTC
>14|-|TRBJ1-3|-|TRBV7-9
CASSHRGSGNTIYF
TGTGCCAGCAGCCATCGGGGCAGTGGAAACACCATATATTTT
>15|-|TRBJ2-3|TRBD2|TRBV7-2
CASSSAGGAGDTQYF
TGTGCCAGCAGCTCGGCGGGGGGGGCCGGAGATACGCAGTATTTT
>17|many|TRBJ2-1|TRBD2|TRBV7-2
CASSSRLAGGPYNEQFF
TGTGCCAGCAGCTCGCGACTAGCGGGGGGCCCCTACAATGAGCAGTTCTTC
>17|many|TRBJ2-1|TRBD2|TRBV19
CASSSPHRGGGMNEQFF
TGTGCCAGTAGCTCACCCCACCGGGGGGGCGGAATGAATGAGCAGTTCTTC
>15|-|TRBJ2-1|TRBD2|TRBV29-1
CSVWTSGGHGDEQFF
TGCAGCGTTTGGACTAGCGGGGGTCATGGGGATGAGCAGTTCTTC
>16|many|TRBJ1-6|-|TRBV5-6
CASSFAVESYNSPLHF
TGTGCCAGCAGCTTCGCCGTTGAATCCTATAATTCACCCCTCCACTTT
>11|-|TRBJ2-7|-|TRBV6-1
CASSSGREQYF
TGTGCCAGCAGTTCGGGTCGCGAGCAGTACTTC
>12|many|TRBJ1-1|-|TRBV6-2/TRBV6-3
CASSRLNTEAFF
TGTGCCAGCAGTCGACTTAACACTGAAGCTTTCTTT
>13|many|TRBJ2-1|TRBD2|TRBV11-2
CASCGLAGNEQFF
TGTGCCAGCTGTGGACTAGCGGGTAATGAGCAGTTCTTC
>17|many|TRBJ2-4|TRBD2|TRBV4-3
CASSPLPGLAVQNIQYF
TGCGCCAGCAGCCCTTTACCGGGACTAGCGGTTCAAAACATTCAGTACTTC
>11|-|TRBJ2-7|TRBD1|TRBV20-1
CSGQGSYEQYF
TGCAGCGGACAGGGGTCCTACGAGCAGTACTTC
>15|few|TRBJ2-7|TRBD2|TRBV13
CASSFRGGSNYEQYF
TGTGCCAGCAGCTTCCGGGGGGGAAGCAACTACGAGCAGTACTTC
>14|many|TRBJ1-4|-|TRBV12-3/TRBV12-4
CASSLRTGGEKLFF
TGTGCCAGCAGTCTTAGGACGGGAGGAGAAAAACTGTTTTTT
>15|many|TRBJ2-3|-|TRBV29-1
CSVERWGGQTDTQYF
TGCAGCGTTGAGAGATGGGGCGGGCAAACAGATACGCAGTATTTT
>15|few|TRBJ2-2|-|TRBV7-2
CASSPPEWRAGELFF
TGTGCCAGCAGCCCCCCCGAGTGGAGGGCCGGGGAGCTGTTTTTT
>11|many|TRBJ2-7|-|TRBV5-1
CASSQRRGSYF
TGCGCCAGCAGCCAACGACGGGGGTCTTACTTC
>15|many|TRBJ2-3|-|TRBV20-1
CSATPSAVSTDTQYF
TGCAGTGCTACTCCCTCAGCGGTTAGCACAGATACGCAGTATTTT
>14|many|TRBJ2-7|TRBD1|TRBV28
CASTRTGSSYEQYF
TGTGCCAGCACCCGGACAGGAAGCTCCTACGAGCAGTACTTC
>12|many|TRBJ1-2|-|TRBV5-1
CASSSTVDGYTF
TGCGCCAGCAGCTCCACAGTGGATGGCTACACCTTC
>16|many|TRBJ1-6|TRBD1|TRBV4-1
CASSQDPTGQGSPLHF
TGCGCCAGCAGCCAAGATCCGACGGGACAGGGTTCACCCCTCCACTTT
>12|many|TRBJ1-2|-|TRBV29-1
CSTGLGNYGYTF
TGCAGCACGGGCCTGGGGAACTATGGCTACACCTTC
>14|many|TRBJ1-1|-|TRBV7-2
CASSLVWRDTEAFF
TGTGCCAGCAGCTTAGTGTGGCGGGACACTGAAGCTTTCTTT
>13|many|TRBJ1-1|-|TRBV12-3/TRBV12-4
CASSLNGWTEAFF
TGTGCCAGCAGTTTAAACGGGTGGACTGAAGCTTTCTTT
>19|many|TRBJ2-1|TRBD2|TRBV20-1
CSARDWTSGGLSISNEQFF
TGCAGTGCTAGAGATTGGACTAGCGGGGGCCTTTCGATTTCCAATGAGCAGTTCTTC